This TCR beta chain emerged from a study of blood T cells in healthy people across ages. Study-wide findings and caveats: Higher diversity, along with more naive CD4+ cells, distinguished long-lived donors from aged donors. Roughly linear age-related decline in beta diversity appeared, significant by age roughly 40. It was held that the diversity estimates obtained from one million T cells were underestimates.

As concerns this clonotype: Antigen: not known.

Then a second PCR, running roughly 6 to 11 cycles, was carried out with a sample-barcoded 5' primer and a J-beta primer mix. Researchers report that a template-switch adaptor with 12 random nucleotides tagged each cDNA molecule. MiXCR, run by TCRdb on the 5' RACE reads, gives a single entry per CDR3 protein. The sample shows about a million distinct CDR3 sequences, 51% of them seen only once. The CDR3 consists of 15 residues. V gave up 5 bases and J gave up 5 bases; unmatched junction bases: 9. Germline V lookup: CDR1 MNHNY, CDR2 SVGAGI (reference sequence). This clonotype was obtained from a woman aged 55-70 years in good health. V and J are TRBV6-6 and TRBJ2-3; TRBD2 agrees at 8 bases. The sample was blood. CDR3 amino acids: CASSNSGVGGDTQYF. CDR3 bases: TGTGCCAGCAGTAATAGCGGGGTCGGGGGAGATACGCAGTATTTT.